This T cell receptor beta chain was observed in a study of patients and donors after allogeneic stem cell transplantation. This clonotype was seen a handful of times. In TCRdb, the RT-PCR reads were re-called with MiXCR into one record per CDR3 protein. The table shows about 400,000 distinct CDR3 sequences, with approximately 16% occurring only once. Germline CDR1 DFQATT, CDR2 SNEGSKA (reference sequence). The V gene lost 5 bases and the J gene lost 9 bases, with 12 bases spanning the gap. The CDR3 is 11 amino acids. The J gene is TRBJ2-3, the V gene TRBV20-1; weak D call: TRBD1 (6 bases). The sequence was obtained from a human donor who was either an allogeneic HSCT recipient or a stem cell or donor lymphocyte infusion donor (not recorded which). It is not recorded whose cells these are; they may come from a transplant donor. Material for sequencing was blood, either unsorted or a sorted T cell fraction (not recorded which). In DNA form, the CDR3 reads TGCAGTGCTGACTACAGGGAAACGCAGTATTTT. Encoded protein: CSADYRETQYF.